The clone carrying this TCR beta chain was seen more than once but under ten times. These data come from a study of TIL therapy for anti-PD-1-resistant metastatic lung cancer. As for the study in general: Tumor harvest preceded PD-1/PD-L1 blockade, followed by nivolumab treatment. Median tumor PD-L1 proportion score was approximately 5.7%.

The sample's time point: pre-treatment sample, taken before nivolumab and TIL therapy. Sequencing used immunoSEQ v3. Only in-frame clones appear in the TCRdb table, and some are missing; sequencing was by immunoSEQ multiplex PCR. The sample yields roughly 60,000 clones, roughly 84% seen once. The specimen was blood, collected at baseline. The sequence came from a person between 25 and 79 years old with non-small cell lung cancer.

Here the CDR3 DNA reads TGTGCCAGCACCTCGACAGGGTATAGCAATCAGCCCCAGCATTTT. It encodes CASTSTGYSNQPQHF. The chain uses TRBV2 and TRBJ1-5; TRBD1 matches 7 bases. The length of the CDR3 is 15 residues. With V trimmed by 7 bases and J by 0 bases, 6 bases remained unmatched. The germline V gene encodes CDR1 SNHLY and CDR2 FYNNEI.